These 2 T cell receptor beta chains originate from one sample sequenced in a study of control samples from healthy donors and cancer patients. Only in-frame clones appear in the TCRdb table, and some are missing; sequencing was by immunoSEQ multiplex PCR. Among approximately 160,000 clones listed, just under 95% were seen once. The sample taken for sequencing was blood. The receptors stem from a woman in her sixties or seventies in good health.

This chain uses TRBV4-1 with TRBJ2-2; maybe TRBD2 (6 bases). Per germline, CDR1 MGHRA and CDR2 YSYEKL. The CDR3 has 15 residues. V lost 4 bases and J 6 bases, leaving 15 bases between the germline ends. In DNA, the CDR3 is TGCGCCAGCAGCCTCCAACTCCCGGGGGCCGGGGAGCTGTTTTTT. Encoded protein: CASSLQLPGAGELFF.

The rearrangement uses TRBV2 and TRBJ2-2; the D is unclear. V dropped 3 bases and J dropped 0 bases, with 8 bases sitting between them. Germline V gene lookup returns CDR1 SNHLY and CDR2 FYNNEI. The CDR3 runs 15 residues. CDR3 sequence: CASSEMASNTGELFF. The DNA for the CDR3 is TGTGCCAGCAGTGAGATGGCTTCGAACACCGGGGAGCTGTTTTTT.